The sequence of this T cell receptor beta chain was determined in a study of cytomegalovirus exposure and HLA in healthy donors. Concerning this clone: Other DNA sequences in this specimen translate into the identical CDR3.

Germline-derived CDR1 and CDR2 are SGHRS and YFSETQ. Deletions cut 1 base from V and 1 base from J, with 8 bases between. This CDR3 region has 15 residues. The PCR employed 60 Vbeta primers together with 13 Jbeta primers. TCRdb's copy holds only in-frame clones and misses some; the assay was immunoSEQ multiplex PCR. The data contain under 150,000 clones, about 73% of them singletons. Material: PBMCs. The clonotype was recovered from a woman between 25 and 40 years old in good health and CMV-seropositive. This rearrangement joins TRBV5-1 to TRBJ2-2, with D possibly being TRBD1 (5 bases). CDR3 coding DNA: TGCGCCAGCAGCTTGAGGCAGGGGAACACCGGGGAGCTGTTTTTT. This sequence encodes CASSLRQGNTGELFF.